These 19 T cell receptor beta chains were sequenced from one sample in a study of OX40 agonist ivuxolimab in advanced cancers. The table came from immunoSEQ multiplex PCR; TCRdb's copy has only in-frame clones and leaves some out. The repertoire consists of tens of thousands of clones, with 65% to 85% occurring once and the leading ten covering 4.5% to 5.5%. Here the sequenced sample was CD4+ or CD8+ T cells sorted from blood, taken in a trial of the OX40 agonist ivuxolimab. These receptors originate from an adult with an advanced solid tumor such as melanoma, head and neck, liver or kidney cancer.

The V gene is TRBV28, the J gene TRBJ1-2; D possibly corresponds to TRBD1 (5 bases). This CDR3 region has 12 residues. The V end was cut by 8 bases, the J end by 10 bases, with 17 bases between. CDR1 is MDHEN and CDR2 is SYDVKM in the germline V gene. The CDR3 is CASSGDSRVYTF. The CDR3 region has the DNA TGTGCCAGCTCGGGTGACAGCCGAGTCTACACCTTC.

This chain uses TRBV7-2 with TRBJ1-2, with D unclear. Germline loops: CDR1 SGHTA, CDR2 FQGNSA. The CDR3 has 12 residues. The germline V and J ends were trimmed by 3 bases and 5 bases, with 7 bases remaining between them. The CDR3 DNA reads TGTGCCAGCAGCTTTGAGACATATGGCTACACCTTC. This translates into CASSFETYGYTF.

The chain has TRBV4-1 and TRBJ2-1; 7 positions match TRBD2. Germline loops: CDR1 MGHRA, CDR2 YSYEKL. There are 17 residues in the CDR3. V shed 5 bases, J shed 4 bases, and the junction held 14 bases outside the gene matches. CDR3 residues: CASSGLPRAGLYNEQFF. The CDR3, as DNA: TGCGCCAGCAGCGGACTACCCCGAGCGGGATTGTACAATGAGCAGTTCTTC.

The chain couples TRBV20-1 to TRBJ1-1, with D uncertain. The germline CDR1 and CDR2 sequences are DFQATT and SNEGSKA (reference sequence). The CDR3 is 11 residues long. V shed 2 bases and J shed 1 base, with 2 bases lying between them. For the CDR3, the DNA is TGCAGTGCTAGAAAGAACACTGAAGCTTTCTTT. It translates to CSARKNTEAFF.

This chain joins TRBV7-3 and TRBJ2-1; the match to TRBD1 covers 10 bases. V dropped 1 base and J dropped 6; count of bases not matched to a gene: 3. The CDR3 spans 15 residues. Germline assignment: CDR1 SGHTA and CDR2 FQGTGA. CDR3 sequence reads: CASSLIGTGANEQFF. The CDR3 bases are TGTGCCAGCAGCTTAATAGGGACAGGGGCCAATGAGCAGTTCTTC.

The V call is TRBV4-2, the J call TRBJ1-4, with TRBD1 matching 8 bases. This CDR3 spans 16 amino acids. The J segment lost 4 bases and the V segment lost 3 bases, leaving 7 bases of the junction unmatched. CDR1 is LGHNA, CDR2 YNFKEQ, per germline. CDR3 bases: TGTGCCAGCAGCCAGGAAACACAGGGGGGTAATGAAAAACTGTTTTTT. This gives the protein CASSQETQGGNEKLFF.

The genes are TRBV28 and TRBJ1-2, with TRBD1 matching 9 bases. Germline values: CDR1 MDHEN, CDR2 SYDVKM. The J segment lost 4 bases and the V segment lost 6 bases, leaving 12 bases of the junction unmatched. This CDR3 is built from 16 residues. The CDR3 sequence: CASRRGGGQGSYGYTF. In DNA form, the CDR3 reads TGTGCCAGCAGGCGTGGGGGAGGACAGGGGAGCTATGGCTACACCTTC.

The V and J genes are TRBV30 and TRBJ1-1; TRBD1 might be the D (5 bases). There are 13 residues in the CDR3. Germline V gives CDR1 GTSNPN, CDR2 SVGIG (reference sequence). V shed 6 bases and J shed 0 bases, with 11 bases lying between them. The DNA of the CDR3 is TGTGCCTGTACGGGGGGAATGAACACTGAAGCTTTCTTT. It translates to CACTGGMNTEAFF. The whole variable domain, remainder taken from reference TRBV30 and TRBJ1-1, is SQTIHQWPATLVQPVGSPLSLECTVEGTSNPNLYWYRQAAGRGLQLLFYSVGIGQISSEVPQNLSASRPQDRQFILSSKKLLLSDSGFYLCACTGGMNTEAFFGQGTRLTVV.

This clone has just a few counts. The V and J genes are TRBV5-6 and TRBJ1-2; D uncertain. CDR3 length equals 14 residues. V was pared by 5 bases and J by 0 bases, with 11 bases between. Germline CDR1 and CDR2: SGHDT and YYEEEE. CDR3 sequence: CASRGWSSNYGYTF. In DNA form, the CDR3 reads TGTGCCAGCAGGGGGTGGTCTTCTAACTATGGCTACACCTTC.

In this sample, this clone turned up a few times. V is TRBV5-1 and J is TRBJ2-1; D is possibly TRBD1 or TRBD2 (6 bases each). V dropped 2 bases and J dropped 4 bases, with 16 bases sitting between them. The V gene's germline CDR1 is SGHRS and CDR2 YFSETQ. The length of the CDR3 is 16 residues. CDR3 sequence: CASSLLGGAPYNEQFF. The CDR3 bases are TGCGCCAGCAGCTTACTGGGGGGCGCCCCATACAATGAGCAGTTCTTC.

This chain connects TRBV28 to TRBJ2-7, with D hard to call. The V and J ends lost 4 bases and 7 bases respectively, with 14 bases between them. Germline CDR1 is MDHEN and CDR2 is SYDVKM. The CDR3 covers 13 residues. The CDR3 here is CASSSAQAREQYF. CDR3 DNA: TGTGCCAGCAGTTCCGCCCAGGCGAGAGAGCAGTACTTC.

The table lists this clone with a count of one. The chain couples TRBV30 to TRBJ2-1; D remains ambiguous. The CDR3 extends over 14 amino acids. Trimming took 0 bases from V and 7 from J, leaving 13 bases between them. The germline gives CDR1 GTSNPN, CDR2 SVGIG (reference sequence). The CDR3 coding sequence is TGTGCCTGGAGTGTACTTATCCTAAAAAATGAGCAGTTCTTC. Translation gives CAWSVLILKNEQFF.

The J gene is TRBJ2-7, the V gene TRBV30; TRBD1 matches at 8 bases. J gave up 6 bases and V 1 base, and 11 bases lay outside the gene matches. Germline CDR1 reads GTSNPN; CDR2 reads SVGIG (reference sequence). The CDR3 is 15 residues long. CDR3 in amino acids: CAWSEVDRDASEQYF. The CDR3 region has the DNA TGTGCCTGGAGTGAAGTGGACAGGGATGCGTCCGAGCAGTACTTC.

This clone was seen only a few times. The chain uses TRBV6-5 and TRBJ1-2, with D possibly TRBD1 on 6 matching bases. CDR3 size: 13 residues. CDR1 and CDR2 (germline): MNHEY, SVGAGI. The V and J ends lost 4 bases and 4 bases respectively, with 10 bases between them. Here the CDR3 DNA reads TGTGCCAGCAGTTCCTTGACAGGCTATGGCTACACCTTC. Translated, it gives CASSSLTGYGYTF.

The chain has TRBV29-1 and TRBJ1-2; weak D call: TRBD1 (5 bases). V was clipped by 2 bases and J by 6 bases, with 13 bases between them. The germline CDR1 and CDR2 sequences are SQVTM and ANQGSEA. The CDR3 is 13 amino acids. CDR3: CSVESMVRDGYTF. CDR3 sequence (DNA): TGCAGCGTTGAAAGTATGGTCAGGGATGGCTACACCTTC.

CDR3 nucleotide sequence: TGTGCCAGCGCCTACAGGGACCAGTGGACTAACTATGGCTACACCTTC. Translated: CASAYRDQWTNYGYTF. The V and J genes are TRBV2 and TRBJ1-2; tentative D call: TRBD1 (6 bases). Trimming cost V 8 bases and J 0 bases, with 19 bases left between them. The CDR3 runs 16 residues. The germline V gene encodes CDR1 SNHLY and CDR2 FYNNEI. Complete variable domain (other parts from reference TRBV2 and TRBJ1-2): EPEVTQTPSHQVTQMGQEVILRCVPISNHLYFYWYRQILGQKVEFLVSFYNNEISEKSEIFDDQFSVERPDGSNFTLKIRSTKLEDSAMYFCASAYRDQWTNYGYTFGSGTRLTVV.

The rearrangement links TRBV6-5 to TRBJ1-2, with 7 bases identical to TRBD1. V shed 4 bases and J 14 bases; nucleotides not matched to a gene: 16. The CDR3 spans 14 residues. Per germline, CDR1 MNHEY and CDR2 SVGAGI. CDR3 in amino acids: CASSSYRDRLTSTF. Here the CDR3 DNA reads TGTGCCAGCAGTTCTTACCGGGACAGACTGACTTCTACCTTC.

The V and J genes are TRBV5-1 and TRBJ2-2; D possibly corresponds to TRBD2 (6 bases). CDR3 length: 16 amino acids. Germline assignment: CDR1 SGHRS and CDR2 YFSETQ. V dropped 0 bases and J dropped 4 bases, with 13 bases sitting between them. CDR3 coding DNA: TGCGCCAGCAGCTTGGAATTCATCGGGGGCACCGGGGAGCTGTTTTTT. This gives the protein CASSLEFIGGTGELFF.

The rearrangement joins TRBV19 to TRBJ1-2; no clear D. The CDR3 has 12 amino acids. With 2 bases removed from V and 3 bases from J, the gap between germline ends came to 4 bases. Germline V lookup: CDR1 LNHDA, CDR2 SQIVND (reference sequence). The CDR3 reads CASSISDYGYTF. The CDR3, as DNA: TGTGCCAGTAGTATATCCGACTATGGCTACACCTTC.